The 17 T cell receptor beta chains below were found in one sample sequenced in a study of early T cells in non-severe SARS-CoV-2 infection. MiXCR, applied by TCRdb to the 5' RACE reads, yields one record per CDR3 protein. The data hold tens of thousands of distinct CDR3 sequences, with approximately 13% observed a single time. Sequencing was carried out using whole blood. Receptors originate from an adult who was a healthcare worker with PCR-confirmed SARS-CoV-2 infection or an uninfected control (not recorded which).

This clonotype was seen at least ten times. This chain links TRBV7-9 with TRBJ2-5; tentative D call: TRBD2 (5 bases). V was clipped by 6 bases and J by 0 bases, with 17 bases between them. CDR1 is SEHNR, CDR2 FQNEAQ, per germline (reference sequence). CDR3 length: 16 amino acids. The CDR3 sequence is CASRSFSGKNQETQYF. For the CDR3, the DNA is TGTGCCAGCAGATCCTTCTCCGGGAAGAACCAAGAGACCCAGTACTTC.

The table lists this clonotype with a few counts. The chain carries TRBV5-1 and TRBJ2-1, with D perhaps matching TRBD2 (5 bases). The CDR3 extends over 14 amino acids. The germline V and J ends were trimmed by 0 bases and 8 bases, with 12 bases remaining between them. Germline-derived CDR1 and CDR2 are SGHRS and YFSETQ. This CDR3 reads CASSLGLAGHEQFF. CDR3 in DNA: TGCGCCAGCAGCTTGGGTCTAGCCGGGCATGAGCAGTTCTTC.

At least ten counts were recorded for this clonotype. The V call is TRBV3-1, the J call TRBJ2-2; either TRBD1 or TRBD2 may fit D (6 bases each). The CDR3 length is 15 residues. Trimming left V 6 bases short and J 4 bases short, with 15 bases between. Germline assignment: CDR1 LGHDT and CDR2 YNNKEL (reference sequence). DNA of the CDR3: TGTGCCAGCAGTCACGGGGGCCTGCTCACCGGGGAGCTGTTTTTT. It specifies CASSHGGLLTGELFF.

The chain uses TRBV6-5 and TRBJ2-7; D is ambiguous. V lost 8 bases and J lost 4, with 6 bases in between. CDR3 length equals 10 residues. The germline gives CDR1 MNHEY, CDR2 SVGAGI. CDR3 protein: CASGKYEQYF. CDR3 in DNA: TGTGCCAGCGGCAAATACGAGCAGTACTTC.

This clonotype was seen more than once but under ten times. The rearrangement uses TRBV20-1 and TRBJ2-3; D is possibly TRBD1 (6 bases). Trimming shortened V by 4 bases and J by 5 bases, and 16 bases separated the two germline ends. The germline V gene has CDR1 DFQATT and CDR2 SNEGSKA (reference sequence). The CDR3 is made up of 14 amino acids. As DNA, the CDR3 is TGCAGTGCTAAGGACAGTCTCCTTGGAGATACGCAGTATTTT. As protein: CSAKDSLLGDTQYF.

This clonotype was recorded a few times. The CDR3, as DNA: TGTGCCAGCAGCGGCGAACTCAATGAGCAGTTCTTC. Protein: CASSGELNEQFF. The chain joins TRBV9 to TRBJ2-1; D gene uncertain. V shed 3 bases and J shed 6 bases, with 7 bases lying between them. CDR1 is SGDLS and CDR2 is YYNGEE in the germline V gene. The CDR3 covers 12 residues. The entire variable domain, with the rest obtained from reference TRBV9 and TRBJ2-1, is as follows: DSGVTQTPKHLITATGQRVTLRCSPRSGDLSVYWYQQSLDQGLQFLIQYYNGEERAKGNILERFSAQQFPDLHSELNLSSLELGDSALYFCASSGELNEQFFGPGTRLTVL.

V is TRBV28 and J is TRBJ1-2, with TRBD1 matching 9 bases. The CDR3 spans 13 residues. The germline gives CDR1 MDHEN, CDR2 SYDVKM. The V segment lost 11 bases and the J segment 2 bases; nucleotides outside the gene matches: 6. CDR3 sequence reads: CALGTGLNYGYTF. CDR3 coding DNA: TGTGCCTTAGGGACAGGGCTAAACTATGGCTACACCTTC.

DNA of the CDR3: TGTGCCAGCAGCAAACGTACAGGGAACACTGAAGCTTTCTTT. Translated, it gives CASSKRTGNTEAFF. The V call is TRBV7-8, the J call TRBJ1-1; D may be TRBD1 (5 bases). Germline V gene lookup returns CDR1 SGHVS and CDR2 FQNEAQ. V was pared by 5 bases and J by 1 base, with 11 bases between. CDR3 length: 14 residues.

This clonotype was seen ten or more times. The rearrangement uses TRBV4-3 and TRBJ2-5; TRBD2 matches 9 bases. The CDR3 has 15 amino acids. The germline V gene encodes CDR1 LGHNA and CDR2 YSLEER. With V trimmed by 0 bases and J by 1 base, 0 bases remained unmatched. The DNA for the CDR3 is TGCGCCAGCAGCCAAGAGCGGGGGGGCCAAGAGACCCAGTACTTC. Amino acid sequence: CASSQERGGQETQYF.

This clonotype was detected many times. The CDR3 DNA sequence: TGTGCCACCAGCAGTGGGACAGTAAGCAATGAGCAGTTCTTC. This gives the protein CATSSGTVSNEQFF. The chain carries TRBV15 and TRBJ2-1; 7 nucleotides agree with TRBD1. The CDR3 totals 14 residues. With 3 bases clipped from V and 6 bases from J, the junction kept 5 bases outside the gene matches. The germline V gene encodes CDR1 LNHNV and CDR2 YYDKDF (reference sequence).

Notes on this clonotype: Compared with germline, one end of the junction differs, possibly owing to a read error. This rearrangement joins TRBV20-1 to TRBJ2-1; 8 nucleotides agree with TRBD1. Looked up from germline, CDR1 is DFQATT and CDR2 is SNEGSKA (reference sequence). There are 14 residues in the CDR3. The CDR3 loop is CSARGQGSGNEQFF. In DNA form, the CDR3 reads TGCAGTGCCAGAGGACAGGGATCTGGCAATGAGCAGTTCTTC.

The chain has TRBV5-1 and TRBJ1-4; D uncertain. The CDR3 runs to 13 residues. V was cut by 0 bases and J by 7 bases, with 7 bases left in between. Germline V CDR1 and CDR2: SGHRS, YFSETQ. The DNA for the CDR3 is TGCGCCAGCAGCTTGGGGGAACGTGAAAAACTGTTTTTT. Translated, it gives CASSLGEREKLFF.

In its sample, this clonotype was seen many times. The genes are TRBV6-2 or TRBV6-3 and TRBJ2-7; 8 nucleotides align to TRBD2. This CDR3 comprises 15 residues. V lost 7 bases and J lost 0; bases outside the gene matches: 8. CDR1 is MNHEY and CDR2 is SVGEGT in the germline V gene. For the CDR3, the DNA is TGTGCCAGCACGTTAACTAGCGGACTCTCCTACGAGCAGTACTTC. This sequence encodes CASTLTSGLSYEQYF.

The chain carries TRBV10-3 and TRBJ2-2, with D possibly matching TRBD2 (6 bases). Germline V lookup: CDR1 ENHRY, CDR2 SYGVKD. The CDR3 sequence is 15 residues long. Trimming removed 5 bases from V and 3 bases from J, with 13 bases in between. For the CDR3, the DNA is TGTGCCATCAGTCAGCCGGAGCGGGACACCGGGGAGCTGTTTTTT. Its translation is CAISQPERDTGELFF.

This clonotype was found many times. The V call is TRBV7-6, the J call TRBJ1-1, with 7 bases matching TRBD1. The germline CDR1 and CDR2 sequences are SGHVS and FNYEAQ. This CDR3 has 13 residues. Trimming at V came to 1 base and at J to 9 bases, leaving 5 bases not matched to a gene. The CDR3 DNA is TGTGCCAGCAGCTTAGGTAGACAGGGAAAAGCTTTCTTT. Translated, it gives CASSLGRQGKAFF.

This clonotype was observed many times. The V call is TRBV6-2 or TRBV6-3, the J call TRBJ1-5; tentative D call: TRBD1 (6 bases). The V end lost 3 bases, the J end lost 5 bases, and 14 bases lay between the germline ends. The CDR3 consists of 15 residues. Per germline, CDR1 MNHEY and CDR2 SVGEGT. CDR3 residues: CASSYGRGHDQPQHF. In DNA, the CDR3 is TGTGCCAGCAGTTATGGCAGGGGACATGATCAGCCCCAGCATTTT.

At least ten counts were recorded for this clonotype. The chain links TRBV24-1 to TRBJ1-2, with D hard to call. V was pared by 1 base and J by 1 base, with 6 bases between. Germline V CDR1 and CDR2: KGHDR, SFDVKD. This CDR3 spans 14 amino acids. The CDR3 DNA is TGTGCCACCAGTGATTTAGACGTTAACTATGGCTACACCTTC. Its translation is CATSDLDVNYGYTF.